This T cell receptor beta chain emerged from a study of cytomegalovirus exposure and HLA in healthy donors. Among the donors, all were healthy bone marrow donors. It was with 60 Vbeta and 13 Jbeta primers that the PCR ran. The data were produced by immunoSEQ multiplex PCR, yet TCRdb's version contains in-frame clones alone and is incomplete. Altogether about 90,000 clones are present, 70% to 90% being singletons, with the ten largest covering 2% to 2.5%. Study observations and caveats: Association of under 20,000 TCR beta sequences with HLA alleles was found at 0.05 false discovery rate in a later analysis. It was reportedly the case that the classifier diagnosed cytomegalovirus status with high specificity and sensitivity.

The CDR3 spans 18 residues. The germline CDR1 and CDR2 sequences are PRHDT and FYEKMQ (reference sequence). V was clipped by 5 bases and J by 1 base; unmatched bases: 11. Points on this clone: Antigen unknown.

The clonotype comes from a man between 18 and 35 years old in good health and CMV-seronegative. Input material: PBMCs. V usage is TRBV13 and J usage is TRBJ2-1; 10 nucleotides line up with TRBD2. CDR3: CASSRRRASGSSYNEQFF. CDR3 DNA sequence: TGTGCCAGCAGCCGACGTCGGGCTAGCGGGAGTTCCTACAATGAGCAGTTCTTC. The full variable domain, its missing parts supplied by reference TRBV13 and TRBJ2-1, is AAGVIQSPRHLIKEKRETATLKCYPIPRHDTVYWYQQGPGQDPQFLISFYEKMQSDKGSIPDRFSAQQFSDYHSELNMSSLELGDSALYFCASSRRRASGSSYNEQFFGPGTRLTVL.